These 9 T cell receptor beta chains were sequenced from one sample in a study of Graves' ophthalmopathy and Graves' hyperthyroidism. The authors amplified TCR beta CDR3 regions, and they did so from RNA transcripts for repertoire sequencing. The authors performed first-round RT-PCR with HTBI primers and then a second-round multiplex PCR. A single record per CDR3 protein comes from TCRdb applying MiXCR to the multiplex PCR reads. This table holds 170,000 or so distinct CDR3 sequences, less than 45% found once. Sequencing used peripheral blood. The receptors derive from a woman between 40 and 50 years old with Graves' ophthalmopathy.

This clonotype was seen at least ten times. The rearrangement joins TRBV19 to TRBJ1-1; TRBD1 might be the D (5 bases). CDR1 and CDR2 from the germline V gene are LNHDA and SQIVND (reference sequence). Trimming stripped 6 bases from V and 1 base from J, with 9 bases between. CDR3 size: 13 residues. The CDR3 region has the DNA TGTGCCAGTAGGTTAGGGGAGAACACTGAAGCTTTCTTT. Translating it yields CASRLGENTEAFF.

This clonotype was counted ten times or more. The chain employs TRBV7-2 and TRBJ2-7; D perhaps matches TRBD1 (5 bases). The V end was cut by 5 bases, the J end by 6 bases, with 11 bases between. This CDR3 is 12 amino acids long. CDR1 SGHTA and CDR2 FQGNSA come from the germline V gene. The CDR3 nucleotides read TGTGCCAGCAGCCATCCTGGGGCCGAGCAGTACTTC. Its protein product is CASSHPGAEQYF.

The chain employs TRBV29-1 and TRBJ1-1, with D hard to call. The V end lost 4 bases, the J end lost 0 bases, and 9 bases lay between the germline ends. The CDR3 has 13 residues. Germline V gene lookup returns CDR1 SQVTM and CDR2 ANQGSEA. The CDR3 sequence: CSVVYSLNTEAFF. The CDR3, as DNA: TGCAGCGTTGTATACAGTTTGAACACTGAAGCTTTCTTT. The full variable domain, its missing parts supplied by reference TRBV29-1 and TRBJ1-1, is SAVISQKPSRDICQRGTSLTIQCQVDSQVTMMFWYRQQPGQSLTLIATANQGSEATYESGFVIDKFPISRPNLTFSTLTVSNMSPEDSSIYLCSVVYSLNTEAFFGQGTRLTVV.

The CDR3 protein is CASSYSRGIGELFF. The CDR3 bases are TGTGCCAGCAGTTACTCGAGAGGGATCGGGGAGCTGTTTTTT. The chain joins TRBV6-5 to TRBJ2-2, with D perhaps matching TRBD2 (5 bases). There are 14 residues in the CDR3. The V end was cut by 0 bases, the J end by 7 bases, with 9 bases between. Germline values: CDR1 MNHEY, CDR2 SVGAGI.

This clonotype was recorded at least ten times. The chain employs TRBV7-2 and TRBJ2-5, with D tentatively TRBD1 (7 bases). CDR3 length: 16 residues. Per the germline V gene, CDR1 is SGHTA and CDR2 is FQGNSA. Trimming took 2 bases from V and 5 from J, leaving 18 bases between them. Here the CDR3 DNA reads TGTGCCAGCAGCTTAAAGGGGGCTGGGGCGGGGGAGACCCAGTACTTC. Translated, it gives CASSLKGAGAGETQYF.

The chain uses TRBV6-1 and TRBJ1-6, with D possibly matching TRBD1 (5 bases). Per germline, CDR1 MNHNS and CDR2 SASEGT. This CDR3 is 14 amino acids long. The ends were cut back, 8 bases at V and 9 bases at J, with 17 bases in the middle. CDR3 sequence: CASSTGTWGSPLHF. As DNA, the CDR3 is TGTGCCAGCTCAACCGGGACCTGGGGTTCACCCCTCCACTTT.

At least ten counts were recorded for this clonotype. Relative to the germline gene, one junction end is altered; a read error may explain this. The gene calls are TRBV11-3 and TRBJ1-1; D might be TRBD1 (5 bases). Looked up from germline, CDR1 is SGHNT and CDR2 is YENEEA. The CDR3 spans 12 residues. The CDR3 bases are TGTGCCAGCGGCTTAGACCGGACAGAAGCTTTCTTT. This codes for CASGLDRTEAFF.

The J gene is TRBJ2-7, the V gene TRBV12-3 or TRBV12-4; tentatively, D is TRBD1 (6 bases). The CDR3 runs 15 residues. Between the trimmed V and J ends, which lost 6 bases and 0 bases, there was a span of 15 bases. CDR3 in amino acids: CASSYNTGSSYEQYF. The CDR3 DNA is TGTGCCAGCAGCTATAATACAGGGAGCTCCTACGAGCAGTACTTC.

This clonotype was found many times. The V and J genes are TRBV2 and TRBJ2-6; D remains ambiguous. Germline CDR1 is SNHLY and CDR2 is FYNNEI. The V gene lost 8 bases and the J gene lost 0 bases, with 11 bases spanning the gap. The CDR3 spans 15 residues. The CDR3 region is CASVGRVSGANVLTF. The CDR3 DNA reads as TGTGCCAGCGTGGGAAGGGTCTCTGGGGCCAACGTCCTGACTTTC.